This T cell receptor (beta chain) appears in the sequencing data of a study of cytomegalovirus exposure and HLA in healthy donors. Looking at the study overall: In a previous analysis, 117 million unique TCR beta sequences were found from some 180 million T cells. Unique TCRs from HLA-typed donors, around 93 million of them, were held in an early data release. The study placed 70% to 90% of its 398 genotyped donors in the Caucasian-associated ancestry cluster.

CDR1 is LNHNV, CDR2 YYDKDF, per germline (reference sequence). Trimming stripped 0 bases from V and 0 bases from J, with 6 bases between. CDR3 length: 15 residues. The PCR employed 60 Vbeta primers together with 13 Jbeta primers. Clones were sequenced by immunoSEQ multiplex PCR, and TCRdb holds only the in-frame ones, with some missing. Reported are some 130,000 clones; the ten largest clones contain 1.5% to 2%. The chain links TRBV15 to TRBJ1-5, with D uncertain. The sequence came from a woman aged 40 to 50 in good health and CMV-seropositive. The sample was PBMCs. Here the CDR3 DNA reads TGTGCCACCAGCAGAGATCCCTATAGCAATCAGCCCCAGCATTTT. Amino acids: CATSRDPYSNQPQHF.